The TCR beta chain under discussion was sequenced for a study of CD8+ T cells in alopecia areata. Study findings and constraints: Especially in alopecia totalis/universalis, lesional scalp showed greater clonality than normal scalp did. Scalp sequencing also captures normal skin's resident alphabeta T cells.

The sequencing template was cDNA reverse transcribed from extracted RNA. Clones were sequenced by immunoSEQ multiplex PCR, and TCRdb holds only the in-frame ones, with some missing. The sample consists of about 200,000 clones, around 62% of them appearing once. A note on this clone: What it binds is not known.

Germline CDR1 SGHDN, CDR2 FVKESK. J was trimmed by 0 bases and V by 4 bases; bases with no gene match: 5. The length of the CDR3 is 16 residues. Patients with alopecia areata provided lesional scalp punch biopsies as well as peripheral blood. The sequence was obtained from a human donor with alopecia areata. This chain links TRBV14 with TRBJ1-4, with 7 bases identical to TRBD1. The sample was CD4+ T cells sorted from blood, taken at week 0. CDR3 nucleotide sequence: TGTGCCAGCAGCCGGGATACAGGGGCAACTAATGAAAAACTGTTTTTT. Translation gives CASSRDTGATNEKLFF.